This T cell receptor beta chain was recorded in a study of T-cell reconstitution after alpha-beta-depleted transplantation in children. CDR3 length: 15 amino acids. Deletions cut 4 bases from V and 6 bases from J, with 15 bases between. Germline V gene lookup returns CDR1 SGHVS and CDR2 FQNEAQ. During its preparation, the TCRbeta library received unique molecular identifiers. TCRdb fed the PCR reads into MiXCR, producing one record per CDR3 protein. The table shows around 490,000 distinct CDR3 sequences, with about an eighth occurring only once. Only a few counts were recorded for this clonotype. Its antigen is not identified. Points from the study as a whole: Hyperexpanded clones declined; after one year, newly produced T cells mostly supplied diversity. Where alpha-beta T cells came from about two months after transplant was reportedly several hundred expanded graft clones.

This sequence was found in a female patient aged 2-9 years who had a stem cell transplant for aplastic anemia, so the T cells may come from the graft donor. The gene calls are TRBV7-8 and TRBJ1-4; D is possibly TRBD1 (5 bases). The sequencing here drew on PBMCs, mostly from graft donor cells, taken 180 days after TCRalphabeta/CD19-depleted stem cell transplant. The CDR3 loop is CASSSPGSEDEKLFF. DNA for the CDR3: TGTGCCAGCAGCTCCCCAGGGTCGGAGGATGAAAAACTGTTTTTT.